The following is a T cell receptor (beta chain) sequence with its context. The data stem from a study of blood T cells in healthy people across ages. Peripheral blood from each donor was collected in a volume of roughly 9.8 milliliters. CDR1 and CDR2 (germline): SEHNR, FQNEAQ (reference sequence). Trimming stripped 5 bases from V and 6 bases from J, with 13 bases between. This CDR3 is 13 amino acids long. Alongside a J-beta primer mix, a sample-barcoded 5' primer served in a second PCR lasting roughly 7 to 11 cycles. CDR3-containing paired-end reads numbered at least 2.5 million in each sample. TCRdb reanalysed the 5' RACE reads using MiXCR and keeps one entry per CDR3 protein. The sample contains about 1.4 million distinct CDR3 sequences, 59% of which appear only once.

The TCR was taken from a man younger than 30 in good health. The chain carries TRBV7-9 and TRBJ2-5; maybe TRBD2 (5 bases). The specimen was blood. The CDR3 DNA is TGTGCCAGCAGCCAGGACTGGGCACAGACCCAGTACTTC. This encodes CASSQDWAQTQYF. Variable domain in full (rest from reference TRBV7-9 and TRBJ2-5): DTGVSQNPRHKITKRGQNVTFRCDPISEHNRLYWYRQTLGQGPEFLTYFQNEAQLEKSRLLSDRFSAERPKGSFSTLEIQRTEQGDSAMYLCASSQDWAQTQYFGPGTRLLVL.